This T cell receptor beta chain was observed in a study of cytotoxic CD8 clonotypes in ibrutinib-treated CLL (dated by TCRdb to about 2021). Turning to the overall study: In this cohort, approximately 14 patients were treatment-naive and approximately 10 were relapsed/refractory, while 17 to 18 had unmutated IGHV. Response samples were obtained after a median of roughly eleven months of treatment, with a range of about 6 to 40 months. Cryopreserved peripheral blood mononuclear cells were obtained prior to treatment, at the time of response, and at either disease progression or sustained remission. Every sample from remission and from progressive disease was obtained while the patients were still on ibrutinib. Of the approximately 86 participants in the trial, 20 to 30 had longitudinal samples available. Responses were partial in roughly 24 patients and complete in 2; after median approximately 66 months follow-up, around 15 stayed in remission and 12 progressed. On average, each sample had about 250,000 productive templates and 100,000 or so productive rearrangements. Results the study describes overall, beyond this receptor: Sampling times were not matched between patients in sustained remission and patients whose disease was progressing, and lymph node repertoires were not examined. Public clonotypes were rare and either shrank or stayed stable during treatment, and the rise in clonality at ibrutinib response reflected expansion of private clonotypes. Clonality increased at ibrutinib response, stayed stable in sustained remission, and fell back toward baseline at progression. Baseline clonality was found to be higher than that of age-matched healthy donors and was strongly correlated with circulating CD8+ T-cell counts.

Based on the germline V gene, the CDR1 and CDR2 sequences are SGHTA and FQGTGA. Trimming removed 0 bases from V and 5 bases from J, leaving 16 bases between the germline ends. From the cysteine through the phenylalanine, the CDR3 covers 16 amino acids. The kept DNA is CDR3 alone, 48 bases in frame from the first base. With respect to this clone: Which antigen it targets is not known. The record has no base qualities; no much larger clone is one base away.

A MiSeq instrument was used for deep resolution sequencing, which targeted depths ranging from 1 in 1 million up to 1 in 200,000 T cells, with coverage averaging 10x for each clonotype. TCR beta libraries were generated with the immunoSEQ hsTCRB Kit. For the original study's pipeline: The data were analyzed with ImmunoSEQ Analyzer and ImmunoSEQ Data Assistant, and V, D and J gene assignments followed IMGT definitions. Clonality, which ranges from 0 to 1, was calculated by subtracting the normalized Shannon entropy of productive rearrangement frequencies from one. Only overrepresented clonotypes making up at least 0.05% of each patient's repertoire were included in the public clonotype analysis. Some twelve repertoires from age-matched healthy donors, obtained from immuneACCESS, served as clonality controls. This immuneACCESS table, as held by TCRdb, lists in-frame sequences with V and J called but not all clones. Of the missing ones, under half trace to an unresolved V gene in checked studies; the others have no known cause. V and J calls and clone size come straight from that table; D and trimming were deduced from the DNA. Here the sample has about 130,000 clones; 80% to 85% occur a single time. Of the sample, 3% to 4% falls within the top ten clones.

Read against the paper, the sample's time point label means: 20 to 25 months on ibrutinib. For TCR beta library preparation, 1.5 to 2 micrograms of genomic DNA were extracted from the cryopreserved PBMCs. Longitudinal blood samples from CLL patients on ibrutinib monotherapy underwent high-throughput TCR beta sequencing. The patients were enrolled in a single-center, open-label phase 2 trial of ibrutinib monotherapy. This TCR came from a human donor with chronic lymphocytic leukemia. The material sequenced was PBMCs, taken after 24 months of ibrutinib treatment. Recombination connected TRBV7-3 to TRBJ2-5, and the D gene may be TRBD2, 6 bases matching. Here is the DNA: TGTGCCAGCAGCTTAACGGGGGGACCGCCCCAGGAGACCCAGTACTTC. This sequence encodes CASSLTGGPPQETQYF.